This entry concerns a single TCR beta chain. The PCR ran on 60 Vbeta and 13 Jbeta primers. TCRdb's table, derived via immunoSEQ multiplex PCR, lists solely in-frame clones and lacks some. The table for this sample gives 110,000 to 150,000 clones. These data come from a study of cytomegalovirus exposure and HLA in healthy donors. The CDR3 is made up of 13 amino acids. In germline, CDR1 is MNHEY, CDR2 SVGAGI. Trimming removed 4 bases from V and 4 bases from J; junction bases left unmatched: 3. This receptor was obtained from a male donor in good health and CMV-seronegative. Specimen: PBMCs. The chain joins TRBV6-5 to TRBJ1-1, with TRBD1 matching over 7 bases. This CDR3 reads CASSSDRATEAFF. The CDR3 DNA follows: TGTGCCAGCAGTTCCGACAGGGCCACTGAAGCTTTCTTT.